This section outlines one T cell receptor (beta chain) sequence together with its context. This table comes from immunoSEQ multiplex PCR, and its TCRdb copy is limited to in-frame clones, with some not included. The table shows about 330,000 clones, with 75% to 90% occurring only once. This entry is derived from a study of cytomegalovirus exposure and HLA in healthy donors. CDR3 length equals 12 residues. Per germline, CDR1 SQVTM and CDR2 ANQGSEA. Trimming left V 4 bases short and J 6 bases short, with 13 bases between. The sample consisted of PBMCs. This TCR was recovered from a woman in her 30s in good health and CMV-seropositive. V is TRBV29-1 and J is TRBJ2-7, with D perhaps matching TRBD1 or TRBD2 (5 bases each). The CDR3 region has the DNA TGCAGCGTTGTGGGACCCCCCGGCGAGCAGTACTTC. It translates to CSVVGPPGEQYF.